This T cell receptor (beta chain) was captured by sequencing in a study of blood T cell repertoires in COVID-19. Germline values: CDR1 GTSNPN, CDR2 SVGIG (reference sequence). Trimming cost V 0 bases and J 6 bases; bases outside gene matches: 17. The CDR3 consists of 19 residues. Sequenced by immunoSEQ multiplex PCR; TCRdb stores in-frame clones only, minus some. There are roughly 700,000 clones in the sample; 90% occur only once, and about 0.24% lies in the top ten. This clonotype originated in a woman between 18 and 29 years old with acute or convalescent COVID-19. What was sequenced was peripheral blood. The chain uses TRBV30 and TRBJ1-5, with 10 bases matching TRBD1. CDR3 loop: CAWSVRGDRGRKFGQPQHF. The CDR3 DNA reads as TGTGCCTGGAGTGTGAGGGGAGACAGGGGGCGAAAGTTCGGTCAGCCCCAGCATTTT.